Included here is one T cell receptor (beta chain) sequence, with context. J was trimmed by 1 base and V by 4 bases; bases with no gene match: 4. This CDR3 is built from 16 residues. Germline V gene lookup returns CDR1 LGHNA and CDR2 YSLEER. This entry is derived from a study of blood T cell repertoires in COVID-19. Profiling relied on immunoSEQ multiplex PCR, and the TCRdb table lists in-frame clones only, not all of them. The sample records some 310,000 clones, 90% being singletons. The source material was peripheral blood. This receptor was taken from a woman aged 35 to 49 with COVID-19, enrolled during active disease. The J gene is TRBJ2-1, the V gene TRBV4-3, with 10 bases lining up with TRBD2. CDR3 coding DNA: TGCGCCAGCAGCCGCGAGACTAGCGGGTCCTACAATGAGCAGTTCTTC. It is translated as CASSRETSGSYNEQFF.